These 7 T cell receptor beta chains were sequenced from one sample in a study of blood T cells in healthy people across ages. The authors ran a second PCR of roughly 6 to 12 cycles using a sample-barcoded 5' primer and a J-beta primer mix. MiXCR, applied by TCRdb to the 5' RACE reads, yields one record per CDR3 protein. This table holds some 880,000 distinct CDR3 sequences, 30% to 45% found once. The sequenced sample consisted of blood. These receptors were collected from a man aged 18 to 30 in good health.

This clonotype was observed a handful of times. The chain employs TRBV3-1 and TRBJ2-1; TRBD2 matches at 11 bases. Germline CDR1 LGHDT, CDR2 YNNKEL (reference sequence). The CDR3 has 17 residues. Germline trimming cut 0 bases from V and 3 bases from J; bases unmatched to any gene: 4. DNA for the CDR3: TGTGCCAGCAGCCAAGATTTCCTAGCGGGGGGCTACAATGAGCAGTTCTTC. It specifies CASSQDFLAGGYNEQFF.

This clonotype was seen more than once but under ten times. This chain links TRBV7-2 with TRBJ2-7; D might be TRBD1 (6 bases). From germline, CDR1 is SGHTA and CDR2 FQGNSA. V lost 1 base to trimming and J lost 3 bases, with 16 bases between them. This CDR3 comprises 16 residues. This chain's CDR3 is CASSLVHAGDVYEQYF. The CDR3 DNA follows: TGTGCCAGCAGCTTAGTACACGCAGGGGATGTCTACGAGCAGTACTTC.

The chain is built from TRBV4-3 and TRBJ2-1; 9 nucleotides align to TRBD1. After removal of 1 base from V and 5 bases from J, the junction contained 6 bases not matched to a gene. Germline-derived CDR1 and CDR2 are LGHNA and YSLEER. This CDR3 comprises 16 residues. The CDR3 here is CASSQGRTGDDNEQFF. CDR3 in DNA: TGCGCCAGCAGCCAAGGACGGACAGGGGACGACAATGAGCAGTTCTTC.

The chain couples TRBV14 to TRBJ1-1; 8 positions match TRBD1. After removal of 0 bases from V and 5 bases from J, the junction contained 11 bases not matched to a gene. Germline V gene sequence: CDR1 SGHDN, CDR2 FVKESK. The CDR3 extends over 17 amino acids. DNA for the CDR3: TGTGCCAGCAGCCAAGACAAGCCCGGACAGGGAAGTACTGAAGCTTTCTTT. Translation: CASSQDKPGQGSTEAFF.

V and J are TRBV2 and TRBJ1-1; maybe TRBD1 (6 bases). Germline V lookup: CDR1 SNHLY, CDR2 FYNNEI. There are 15 residues in the CDR3. The V end was cut by 4 bases, the J end by 0 bases, with 12 bases between. CDR3 DNA sequence: TGTGCCAGCAGTGTTCCCGGACAGATGAACACTGAAGCTTTCTTT. Encoded protein: CASSVPGQMNTEAFF.

The V call is TRBV2, the J call TRBJ2-1; 7 bases align to TRBD2. The CDR3 contains 13 residues. J lost 7 bases, V lost 6 bases, and 6 bases had no gene match. CDR1 and CDR2 (germline): SNHLY, FYNNEI. CDR3 loop: CASRYGLVNEQFF. The CDR3 bases are TGTGCCAGCAGATACGGACTAGTGAATGAGCAGTTCTTC.

The rearrangement uses TRBV4-2 and TRBJ2-1; TRBD1 aligns across 7 bases. V gave up 2 bases and J gave up 5 bases; unmatched junction bases: 3. CDR1 is LGHNA, CDR2 YNFKEQ, per germline. CDR3 size: 14 residues. The CDR3 DNA reads as TGTGCCAGCAGCCAATCGGGACAGAACAATGAGCAGTTCTTC. As protein: CASSQSGQNNEQFF.